Each of the 15 T cell receptor delta chains below was sequenced from the same sample in a study of gamma-delta T cells after stem cell transplantation. TCRdb re-called clones from the RT-PCR reads via CATT. The sample lists 13,000 or so delta-chain clones, roughly a third occurring once. Sequencing was done on a sample of gamma-delta T cells. Receptors were obtained from a human donor. It is not recorded whose cells these are; they may come from a transplant donor.

This clone was seen more than once but under ten times. The genes are TRDV1 and TRDJ1, with 13 bases aligning to TRDD3. CDR3 length: 20 residues. J gave up 1 base and V 6 bases, and 17 bases lay outside the gene matches. Germline lookup yields CDR1 TSWWSYY and CDR2 QGS. The CDR3 loop is CALGRFLLLGDTRITDKLIF. The CDR3 DNA is TGTGCTCTTGGACGCTTTCTCTTACTGGGGGATACGCGTATCACCGATAAACTCATCTTT.

A few counts support this clone. V gene TRDV1 combines with J gene TRDJ2; 7 bases line up with TRDD3. Germline V gives CDR1 TSWWSYY, CDR2 QGS. J lost 4 bases, V lost 3 bases, and 14 bases had no gene match. There are 18 residues in the CDR3. As DNA, the CDR3 is TGTGCTCTTGGGGAGGTTCCTCGGGGGATCGACGCGACAGCACAACTCTTCTTT. Its translation is CALGEVPRGIDATAQLFF.

The chain carries TRDV2 and TRDJ3, with 9 bases aligning to TRDD3. Germline values: CDR1 GEAIGNYY, CDR2 EKD. CDR3 length: 23 residues. Unmatched junction bases numbered 17, after V lost 0 bases and J lost 0 bases. The CDR3 region is CACDTARGDTRLRSSWDTRQMFF. In DNA, the CDR3 is TGTGCCTGTGACACCGCCCGAGGGGATACGCGTCTCAGGAGCTCCTGGGACACCCGACAGATGTTTTTC.

With regard to this clone: Possible read error: a much larger clone is one base away. The chain is built from TRDV2 and TRDJ3, with 11 bases that match TRDD3. Germline V CDR1 and CDR2: GEAIGNYY, EKD. The V and J ends lost 3 bases and 0 bases, in that order; junction bases with no gene match: 3. The CDR3 contains 18 residues. CDR3 nucleotide sequence: TGTGCCTGTGACGAACTGGGGGATAGCTCCTGGGACACCCGACAGATGTTTTTC. Encoded protein: CACDELGDSSWDTRQMFF.

V and J are TRDV1 and TRDJ1, with 13 bases matching TRDD3. Germline CDR1 and CDR2: TSWWSYY and QGS. This CDR3 has 26 amino acids. Trimming at V came to 1 base and at J to 2 bases, leaving 31 bases not matched to a gene. The CDR3 nucleotides are TGTGCTCTTGGGGAACCCTGTGTCTACGGAGGGGCTGTAACCGGCGTACTGGGGGATACGACCGATAAACTCATCTTT. Residues: CALGEPCVYGGAVTGVLGDTTDKLIF.

To note about this clone: TCRdb has a much larger clone's protein, which differs at residue 13 from the translation of this DNA, likely because of a read error; what is shown is the protein translated from the DNA. The V and J genes are TRDV2 and TRDJ3, with 7 bases matching TRDD3. This CDR3 spans 16 amino acids. Looked up from germline, CDR1 is GEAIGNYY and CDR2 is EKD. CDR3 sequence: CACDWGSSWDTRKMFF. CDR3 in DNA: TGTGCCTGTGACTGGGGGAGCTCCTGGGACACCCGAAAGATGTTTTTC.

This chain links TRDV3 with TRDJ1; perhaps TRDD3 as D (5 bases). V was clipped by 0 bases and J by 0 bases, with 23 bases between them. Germline assignment: CDR1 TVYSNPD and CDR2 GDNSRS (reference sequence). This CDR3 has 18 residues. As DNA, the CDR3 is TGTGCCTTTAGTAGGACTTCGGACTACGGGGACTACACCGATAAACTCATCTTT. It specifies CAFSRTSDYGDYTDKLIF.

This sequence joins TRDV3 and TRDJ1; 11 nucleotides align to TRDD3. The CDR3 is 16 amino acids. J was trimmed by 2 bases and V by 3 bases; bases with no gene match: 11. Germline V gives CDR1 TVYSNPD, CDR2 GDNSRS (reference sequence). As DNA, the CDR3 is TGTGCCTTACCGAGACTGGGGGATATGGCGACCGATAAACTCATCTTT. Translated, it gives CALPRLGDMATDKLIF.

The chain combines TRDV3 with TRDJ1, with TRDD3 matching 13 bases. The CDR3 runs to 14 residues. CDR1 TVYSNPD and CDR2 GDNSRS come from the germline V gene (reference sequence). Trimming removed 4 bases from V and 2 bases from J; junction bases left unmatched: 4. This chain's CDR3 is CASGLGDTTDKLIF. The CDR3 bases are TGTGCCTCCGGACTGGGGGATACGACCGATAAACTCATCTTT.

Only a few counts were recorded for this clone. The chain recombines TRDV2 with TRDJ3, with 12 bases fitting TRDD3. This CDR3 has 21 residues. Germline V gene lookup returns CDR1 GEAIGNYY and CDR2 EKD. Trimming removed 3 bases from V and 0 bases from J; junction bases left unmatched: 11. This chain's CDR3 is CACDPDWGIHGSSWDTRQMFF. In DNA form, the CDR3 reads TGTGCCTGTGACCCAGACTGGGGGATACATGGGAGCTCCTGGGACACCCGACAGATGTTTTTC.

The chain joins TRDV1 to TRDJ1; weak D call: TRDD2 (6 bases). Germline assignment: CDR1 TSWWSYY and CDR2 QGS. The CDR3 consists of 19 residues. The germline V and J ends were trimmed by 0 bases and 0 bases, with 20 bases remaining between them. The CDR3 DNA sequence: TGTGCTCTTGGGGAACTTCGGCTTCCTGCGCTCCAGAACACCGATAAACTCATCTTT. Amino acids: CALGELRLPALQNTDKLIF.

By share of the sample, this clone is medium-sized. This specimen includes other DNA sequences encoding the same CDR3. V usage is TRDV2 and J usage is TRDJ1; possible D gene TRDD3, 6 bases. Germline-derived CDR1 and CDR2 are GEAIGNYY and EKD. The CDR3 has 13 residues. The V end lost 0 bases, the J end lost 3 bases, and 7 bases lay between the germline ends. The CDR3 loop is CACDTWGSDKLIF. Written as DNA, the CDR3 is TGTGCCTGTGACACCTGGGGGTCCGATAAACTCATCTTT.

This clone was counted a few times. The same CDR3 is also encoded by other DNA sequences in this sample. The chain is built from TRDV2 and TRDJ3; 12 bases map to TRDD3. Germline CDR1 reads GEAIGNYY; CDR2 reads EKD. This CDR3 is built from 19 residues. The V gene end was trimmed by 2 bases and the J gene end by 0 bases; junction bases not matched to a gene: 4. The CDR3 DNA follows: TGTGCCTGTGACATACTGGGGGATACTAGCTCCTGGGACACCCGACAGATGTTTTTC. It is translated as CACDILGDTSSWDTRQMFF.

This rearrangement joins TRDV2 to TRDJ1; 9 bases map to TRDD3. The CDR3 covers 23 residues. CDR1 and CDR2 (germline): GEAIGNYY, EKD. J was trimmed by 0 bases and V by 3 bases; bases with no gene match: 28. The DNA of the CDR3 is TGTGCCTGTGACCTCCTCCCTCCACGGGGCTGGGGGATGAAGTGTACGTACACCGATAAACTCATCTTT. Protein: CACDLLPPRGWGMKCTYTDKLIF.

This clone was observed a handful of times. The J gene is TRDJ3, the V gene TRDV3, with 13 bases that match TRDD3. CDR3 length: 28 amino acids. The germline CDR1 and CDR2 sequences are TVYSNPD and GDNSRS (reference sequence). Trimming at V came to 2 bases and at J to 0 bases, leaving 34 bases not matched to a gene. CDR3 amino acids: CAFPQLPISLVLGDTRPISSWDTRQMFF. CDR3 nucleotide sequence: TGTGCCTTTCCTCAACTTCCTATCTCTTTGGTACTGGGGGATACGCGCCCCATTAGCTCCTGGGACACCCGACAGATGTTTTTC.